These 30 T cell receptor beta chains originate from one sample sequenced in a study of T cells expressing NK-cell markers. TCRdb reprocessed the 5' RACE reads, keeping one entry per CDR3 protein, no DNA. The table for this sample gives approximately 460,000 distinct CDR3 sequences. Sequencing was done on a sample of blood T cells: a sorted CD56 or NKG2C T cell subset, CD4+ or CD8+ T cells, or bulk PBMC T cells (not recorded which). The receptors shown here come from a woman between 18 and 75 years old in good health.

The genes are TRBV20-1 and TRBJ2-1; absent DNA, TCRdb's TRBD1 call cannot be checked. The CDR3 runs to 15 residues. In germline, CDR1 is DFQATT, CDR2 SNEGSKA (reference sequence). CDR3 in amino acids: CSARDRGPAYNEQFF.

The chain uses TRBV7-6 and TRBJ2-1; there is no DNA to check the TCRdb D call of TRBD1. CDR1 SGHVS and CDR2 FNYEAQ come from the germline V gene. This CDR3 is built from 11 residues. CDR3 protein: CASSSGDEQFF. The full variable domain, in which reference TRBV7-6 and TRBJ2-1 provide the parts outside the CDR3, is GAGVSQSPRYKVTKRGQDVALRCDPISGHVSLYWYRQALGQGPEFLTYFNYEAQQDKSGLPNDRFSAERPEGSISTLTIQRTEQRDSAMYRCASSSGDEQFFGPGTRLTVL.

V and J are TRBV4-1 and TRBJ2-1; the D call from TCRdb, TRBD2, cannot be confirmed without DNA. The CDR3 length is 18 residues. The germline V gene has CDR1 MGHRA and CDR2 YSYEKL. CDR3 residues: CASSQGDSGTHLYNEQFF.

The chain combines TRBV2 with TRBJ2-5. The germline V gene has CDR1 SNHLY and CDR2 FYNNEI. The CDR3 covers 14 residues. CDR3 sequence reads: CASSPSATGETQYF.

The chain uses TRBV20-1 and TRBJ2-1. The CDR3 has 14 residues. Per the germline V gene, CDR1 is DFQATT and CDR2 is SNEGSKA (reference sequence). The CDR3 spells CSARTTSGYNEQFF.

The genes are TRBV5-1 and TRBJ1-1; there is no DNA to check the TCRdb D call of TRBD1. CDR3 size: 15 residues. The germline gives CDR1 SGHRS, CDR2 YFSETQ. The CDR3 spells CASSPQGSRNTEAFF.

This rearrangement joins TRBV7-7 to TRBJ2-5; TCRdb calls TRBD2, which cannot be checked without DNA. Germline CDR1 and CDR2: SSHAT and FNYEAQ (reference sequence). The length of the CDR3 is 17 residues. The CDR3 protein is CASSLGKTSRDQETQYF.

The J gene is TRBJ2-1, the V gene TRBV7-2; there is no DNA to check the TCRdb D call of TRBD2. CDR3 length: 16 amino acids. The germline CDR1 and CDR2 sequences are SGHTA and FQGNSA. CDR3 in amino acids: CASSSGAADDYNEQFF. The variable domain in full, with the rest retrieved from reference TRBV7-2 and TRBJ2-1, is GAGVSQSPSNKVTEKGKDVELRCDPISGHTALYWYRQSLGQGLEFLIYFQGNSAPDKSGLPSDRFSAERTGGSVSTLTIQRTQQEDSAVYLCASSSGAADDYNEQFFGPGTRLTVL.

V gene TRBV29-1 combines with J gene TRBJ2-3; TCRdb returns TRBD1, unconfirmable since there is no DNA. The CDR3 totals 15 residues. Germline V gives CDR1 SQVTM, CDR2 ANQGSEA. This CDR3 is CSVRGHQRDADTQYF.

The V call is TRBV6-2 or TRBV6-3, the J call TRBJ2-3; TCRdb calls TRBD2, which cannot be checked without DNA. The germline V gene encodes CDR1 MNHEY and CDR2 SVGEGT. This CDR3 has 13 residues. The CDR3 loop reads CASRNSGRDTQYF.

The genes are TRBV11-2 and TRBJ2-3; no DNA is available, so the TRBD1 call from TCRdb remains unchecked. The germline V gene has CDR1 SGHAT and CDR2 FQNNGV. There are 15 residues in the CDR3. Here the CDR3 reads CASSLSGGGLDTQYF.

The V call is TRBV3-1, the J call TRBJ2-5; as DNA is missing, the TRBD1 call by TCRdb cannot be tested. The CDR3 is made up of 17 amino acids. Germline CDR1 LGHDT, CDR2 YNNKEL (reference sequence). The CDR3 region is CASSQDLTGSRRETQYF.

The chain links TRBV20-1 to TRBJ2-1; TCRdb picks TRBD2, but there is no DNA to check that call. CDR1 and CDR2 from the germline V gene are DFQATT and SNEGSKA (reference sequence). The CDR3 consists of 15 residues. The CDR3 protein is CSARHPGLANNEQFF.

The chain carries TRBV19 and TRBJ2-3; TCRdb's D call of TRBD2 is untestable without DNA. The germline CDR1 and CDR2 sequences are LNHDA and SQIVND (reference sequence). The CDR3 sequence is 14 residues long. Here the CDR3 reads CASTLGAPTDTQYF.

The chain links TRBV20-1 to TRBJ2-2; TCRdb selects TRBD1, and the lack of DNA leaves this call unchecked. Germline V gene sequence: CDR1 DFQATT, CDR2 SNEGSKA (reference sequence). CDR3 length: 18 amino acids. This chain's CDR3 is CSARVYDRGGGNTGELFF.

This CDR3 is CASSSTVKEETQYF. This rearrangement joins TRBV7-9 to TRBJ2-5. Germline CDR1 reads SEHNR; CDR2 reads FQNEAQ (reference sequence). This CDR3 is built from 14 residues.

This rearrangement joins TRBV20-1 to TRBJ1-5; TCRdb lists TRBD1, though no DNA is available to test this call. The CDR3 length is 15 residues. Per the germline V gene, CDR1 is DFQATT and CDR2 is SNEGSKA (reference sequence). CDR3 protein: CSAHSGQGKNQPQHF.

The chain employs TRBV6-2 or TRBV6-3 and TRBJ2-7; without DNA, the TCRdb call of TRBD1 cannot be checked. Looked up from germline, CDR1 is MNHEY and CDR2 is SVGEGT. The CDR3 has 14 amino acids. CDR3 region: CASSYGTVAYEQYF.

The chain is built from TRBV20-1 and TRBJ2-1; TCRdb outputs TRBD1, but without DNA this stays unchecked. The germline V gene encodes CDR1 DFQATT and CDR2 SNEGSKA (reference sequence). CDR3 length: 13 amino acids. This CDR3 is CSARRDRGNEQFF.

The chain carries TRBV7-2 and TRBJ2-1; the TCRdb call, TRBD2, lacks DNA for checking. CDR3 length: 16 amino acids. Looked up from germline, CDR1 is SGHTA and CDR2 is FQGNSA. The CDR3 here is CASRLPGLAGGSEQFF.

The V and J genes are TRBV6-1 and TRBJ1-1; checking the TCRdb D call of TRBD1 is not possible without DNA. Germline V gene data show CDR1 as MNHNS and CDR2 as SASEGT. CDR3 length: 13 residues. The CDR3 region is CASSMGTGIGAFF.

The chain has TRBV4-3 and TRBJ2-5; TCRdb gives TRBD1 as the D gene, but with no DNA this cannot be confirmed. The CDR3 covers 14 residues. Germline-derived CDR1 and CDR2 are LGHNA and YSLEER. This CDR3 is CASSLLEGGETQYF.

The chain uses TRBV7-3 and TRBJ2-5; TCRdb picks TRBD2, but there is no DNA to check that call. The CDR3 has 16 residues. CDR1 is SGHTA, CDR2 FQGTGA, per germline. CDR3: CASSSRREGYGETQYF.

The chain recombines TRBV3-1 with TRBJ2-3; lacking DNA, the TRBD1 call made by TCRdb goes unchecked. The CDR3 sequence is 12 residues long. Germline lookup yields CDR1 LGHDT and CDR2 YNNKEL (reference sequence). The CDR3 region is CASSQAPRDTFF.

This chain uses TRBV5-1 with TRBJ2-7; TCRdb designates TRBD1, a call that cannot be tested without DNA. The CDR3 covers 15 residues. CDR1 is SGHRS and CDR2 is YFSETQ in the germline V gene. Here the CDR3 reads CASSLGTVLTYEQYF.

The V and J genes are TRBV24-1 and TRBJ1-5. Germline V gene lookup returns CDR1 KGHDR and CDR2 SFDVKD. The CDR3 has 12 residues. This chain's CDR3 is CATSDQNQHQHF.

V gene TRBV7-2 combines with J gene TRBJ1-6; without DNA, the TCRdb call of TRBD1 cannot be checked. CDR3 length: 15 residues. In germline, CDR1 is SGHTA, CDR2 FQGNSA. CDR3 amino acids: CASSTTTDRRSPLHF.

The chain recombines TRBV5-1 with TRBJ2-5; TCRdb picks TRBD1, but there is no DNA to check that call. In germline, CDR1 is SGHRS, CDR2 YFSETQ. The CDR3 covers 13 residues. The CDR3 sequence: CASRDPDQETQYF. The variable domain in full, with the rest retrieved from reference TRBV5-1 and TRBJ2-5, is KAGVTQTPRYLIKTRGQQVTLSCSPISGHRSVSWYQQTPGQGLQFLFEYFSETQRNKGNFPGRFSGRQFSNSRSEMNVSTLELGDSALYLCASRDPDQETQYFGPGTRLLVL.

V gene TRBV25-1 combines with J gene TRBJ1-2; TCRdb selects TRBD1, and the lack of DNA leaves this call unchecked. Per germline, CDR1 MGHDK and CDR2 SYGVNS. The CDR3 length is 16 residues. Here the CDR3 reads CASSEYVGGRDYGYTF.

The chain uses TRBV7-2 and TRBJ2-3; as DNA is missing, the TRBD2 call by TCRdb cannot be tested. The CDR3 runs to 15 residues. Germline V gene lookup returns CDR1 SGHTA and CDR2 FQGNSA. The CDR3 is CASSWARRSTDTQYF.